The T cell receptor beta chain described here comes from a study of cytomegalovirus exposure and HLA in healthy donors. The study's findings and limits: The authors later linked a missense DCLRE1C variant to TCR beta V- and J-gene trimming. Some TCR beta chains (approximately 180 of them) were listed as cytomegalovirus-associated. Among TCR beta chains of equal frequency, HLA-associated ones were more clonally expanded in a later analysis.

A remark on this clone: Its antigen is undetermined.

With 60 Vbeta and 13 Jbeta primers, the PCR was carried out. Original processing notes: Approximately 11 million shared chains were among about 80 million unique TCR beta chains counted in a later analysis. TCRdb's copy holds only in-frame clones and misses some; the assay was immunoSEQ multiplex PCR. V, J and clone size derive from that table, while D and trimming were established from the DNA sequence. The table has approximately 27,000 clones, about 62% seen once. V was shortened by 8 bases and J by 3 bases, with 15 bases between the two germline ends. Germline V CDR1 and CDR2: MNHEY, SVGAGI. This CDR3 spans 14 amino acids.

The chain links TRBV6-5 to TRBJ2-3; the D gene is possibly TRBD1 (6 bases). The sample consisted of PBMCs. The sequence was collected from a male donor in good health and CMV-seropositive. The CDR3 sequence is CASQGTPYTDTQYF. The DNA for the CDR3 is TGTGCCAGCCAGGGGACGCCCTATACAGATACGCAGTATTTT.